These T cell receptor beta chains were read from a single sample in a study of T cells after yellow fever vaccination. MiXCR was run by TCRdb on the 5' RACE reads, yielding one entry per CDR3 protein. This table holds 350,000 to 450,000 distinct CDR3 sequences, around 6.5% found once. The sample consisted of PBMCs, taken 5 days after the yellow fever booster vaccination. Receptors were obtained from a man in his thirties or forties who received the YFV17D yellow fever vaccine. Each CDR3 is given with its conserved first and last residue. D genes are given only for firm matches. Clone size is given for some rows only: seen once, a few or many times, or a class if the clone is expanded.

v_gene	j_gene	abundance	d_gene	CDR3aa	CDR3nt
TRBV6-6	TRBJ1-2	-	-	CASSQTYGYTF	TGTGCCAGCAGCCAGACTTATGGCTACACCTTC
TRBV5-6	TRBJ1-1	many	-	CASSLSRTSEAFF	TGTGCCAGCAGCTTGTCTAGGACGTCTGAAGCTTTCTTT
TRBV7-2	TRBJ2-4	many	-	CASSLVNGLAKNIQYF	TGTGCCAGCAGCTTAGTCAACGGTTTAGCCAAAAACATTCAGTACTTC
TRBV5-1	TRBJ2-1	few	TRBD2	CASSLSGMSNELGQFF	TGCGCCAGCAGCCTTAGCGGGATGTCCAATGAACTGGGGCAGTTCTTC
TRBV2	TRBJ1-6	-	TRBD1	CASSLDRDSPLHF	TGTGCCAGCAGTTTGGACAGGGATTCACCCCTCCACTTT
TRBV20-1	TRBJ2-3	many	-	CSARDPHGASDVGPDTQYF	TGCAGTGCTAGAGATCCCCACGGGGCTAGCGACGTGGGCCCAGATACGCAGTATTTT
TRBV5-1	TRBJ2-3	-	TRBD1	CASSLTGTGVGDTQYF	TGCGCCAGCAGCCTCACCGGGACAGGGGTGGGAGATACGCAGTATTTT
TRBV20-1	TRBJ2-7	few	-	CSARLGGALSYEQYF	TGCAGTGCTAGGCTAGGTGGGGCTCTCTCCTACGAGCAGTACTTC
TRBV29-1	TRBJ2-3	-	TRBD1	CSVVGQSSTDTQYF	TGCAGCGTGGTGGGACAGAGTAGCACAGATACGCAGTATTTT
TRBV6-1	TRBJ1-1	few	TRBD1	CASSELGQGAEAFF	TGTGCCAGCAGTGAATTAGGACAGGGGGCTGAAGCTTTCTTT
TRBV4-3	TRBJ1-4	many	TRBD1	CASSPRGGGTNEKLFF	TGCGCCAGCAGCCCTCGGGGAGGGGGCACTAATGAAAAACTGTTTTTT
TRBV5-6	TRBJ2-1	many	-	CASSALGPHNEQFF	TGTGCCAGCAGCGCACTGGGGCCCCACAATGAGCAGTTCTTC
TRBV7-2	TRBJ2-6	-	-	CASSSPPPISGANVLTF	TGTGCCAGCAGCTCCCCCCCGCCTATCTCTGGGGCCAACGTCCTGACTTTC
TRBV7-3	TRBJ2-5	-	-	CASSLFVGSFQYF	TGTGCCAGCAGCTTATTTGTAGGGTCGTTCCAGTACTTC
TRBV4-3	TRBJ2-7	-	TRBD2	CASSQAMGLASNEQYF	TGCGCCAGCAGCCAAGCGATGGGACTAGCGAGCAACGAGCAGTACTTC
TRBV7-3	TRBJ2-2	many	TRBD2	CASSFVSGRASGGELFF	TGTGCCAGCAGCTTCGTTAGCGGGAGGGCCAGCGGCGGGGAGCTGTTTTTT
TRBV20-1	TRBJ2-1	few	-	CSLQGNEQFF	TGCAGCCTGCAAGGGAATGAGCAGTTCTTC
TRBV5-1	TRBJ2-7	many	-	CASSSTGLLNEQYF	TGCGCCAGCAGCTCCACAGGCCTCCTAAACGAGCAGTACTTC
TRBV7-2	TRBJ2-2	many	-	CASSLDLAPNTGELFF	TGTGCCAGCAGCTTAGATTTAGCCCCAAACACCGGGGAGCTGTTTTTT
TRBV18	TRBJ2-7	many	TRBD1	CASSPNQGANEQYF	TGTGCCAGCTCACCAAATCAGGGGGCCAACGAGCAGTACTTC
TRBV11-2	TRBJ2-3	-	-	CASSLTPGPRTDTQYF	TGTGCCAGCAGCTTAACCCCTGGGCCGCGCACAGATACGCAGTATTTT
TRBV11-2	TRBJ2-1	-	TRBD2	CASSLDMTSGRLYNEQFF	TGTGCCAGCAGCTTAGATATGACTAGCGGGAGGCTTTACAATGAGCAGTTCTTC
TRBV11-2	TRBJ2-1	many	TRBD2	CASSRPEGGRARSSYNEQFF	TGTGCCAGCAGCCGACCGGAGGGTGGGAGGGCTCGGAGCTCCTACAATGAGCAGTTCTTC
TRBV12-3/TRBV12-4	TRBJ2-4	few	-	CASSLRGVSDTVAKNIQYF	TGTGCCAGCAGCCTCCGGGGTGTTTCAGACACAGTAGCCAAAAACATTCAGTACTTC
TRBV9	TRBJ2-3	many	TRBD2	CASSVQAGLGDTQYF	TGTGCCAGCAGCGTCCAAGCGGGGTTGGGAGATACGCAGTATTTT
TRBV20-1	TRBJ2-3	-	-	CSAIPPQRSTQYF	TGCAGTGCTATCCCCCCGCAGAGGTCGACGCAGTATTTT
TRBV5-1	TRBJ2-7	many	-	CASSLDGDLATYEQYF	TGCGCCAGCAGCTTGGATGGGGACTTGGCGACCTACGAGCAGTACTTC
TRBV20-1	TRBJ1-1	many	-	CSARAPMANTEAFF	TGCAGTGCTAGAGCCCCGATGGCGAACACTGAAGCTTTCTTT
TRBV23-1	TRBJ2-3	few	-	CASRRVQGGTDTQYF	TGCGCCAGCAGGAGGGTTCAAGGTGGCACAGATACGCAGTATTTT
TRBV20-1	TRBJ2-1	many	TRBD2	CSANRLAGVAEQFF	TGCAGTGCTAACCGACTAGCGGGAGTTGCTGAGCAGTTCTTC
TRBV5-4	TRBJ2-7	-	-	CASSPLRQSYEQYF	TGTGCCAGCAGCCCTCTTCGACAGTCCTACGAGCAGTACTTC
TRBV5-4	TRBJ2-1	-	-	CASSLAVAGEGRQQFF	TGTGCCAGCAGCTTGGCCGTGGCAGGGGAAGGCCGACAGCAGTTCTTC
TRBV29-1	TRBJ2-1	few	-	CSVETLHYNEQFF	TGCAGCGTTGAAACACTGCATTACAATGAGCAGTTCTTC
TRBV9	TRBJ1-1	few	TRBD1	CASSVKSGGTEAFF	TGTGCCAGCAGCGTAAAGTCAGGGGGCACTGAAGCTTTCTTT
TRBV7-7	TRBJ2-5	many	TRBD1	CASSRDRGRETQYF	TGTGCTAGCAGCAGGGACAGGGGGCGCGAGACCCAGTACTTC
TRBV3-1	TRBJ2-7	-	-	CASSQRIGDSIEQQYF	TGTGCCAGCAGCCAAAGAATAGGGGACTCCATTGAGCAGCAGTACTTC
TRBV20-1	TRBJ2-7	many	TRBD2	CSAGLAGGNEQYF	TGCAGTGCGGGGCTGGCGGGGGGAAACGAGCAGTACTTC
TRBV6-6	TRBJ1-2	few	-	CASSPTLRYGYTF	TGTGCCAGCAGCCCCACTTTACGATATGGCTACACCTTC
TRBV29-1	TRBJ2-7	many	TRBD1	CSAGQGSYEQYF	TGCAGCGCGGGACAGGGTTCCTACGAGCAGTACTTC